This record concerns one TCR beta chain sequence. This receptor's antigen is unknown. The input lacks base qualities; no much larger clone sits a single base away. The sample originates from a study of early T cells in non-severe SARS-CoV-2 infection (dated by TCRdb to 2020 to 2023). Broadly, across the study: Because TCR sequencing was done on bulk RNA from unsorted whole blood, the alpha and beta chains could not be paired. Points the paper makes about the study in general: Matching against VDJdb was skewed toward anti-spike CD8 responses, likely underestimated virus-specific expansions, and missed private and CD4 specificities.

The germline V gene (reference sequence) sets CDR1 to SEHNR and CDR2 to FQNEAQ. Between the V and J ends, shortened by 1 base and 5 bases respectively, the junction contains 6 bases. Including cysteine and phenylalanine, the CDR3 has 12 amino acids. This entry keeps only the CDR3 DNA: 36 bases, framed from base 1. The study was a case-control design nested within a healthcare worker cohort in London, UK, with weekly nasopharyngeal swab PCR tests and blood sampling. Healthcare workers were recruited between 23 and 31 March 2020, during the week of the UK lockdown, and were followed weekly for up to about 15 weeks. Libraries were made using 5' RACE. The sample was run on a NextSeq 500. To correct for sequencing error and PCR bias, the TCR library protocol tagged individual cDNA molecules with unique molecular identifiers. Sequencing covered both TCR alpha and beta chains, and within each sample the abundances of alpha and beta sequences were tightly co-correlated. As for the original processing: V gene, J gene and CDR3 annotation of TCR sequences was performed with Decombinator V4. Expanded TCRs were defined as changing significantly between any two time points under a Poisson model with p below 0.0001. Abundances of TCRs were expressed as counts per million after normalisation to the total number of TCRs sequenced in each sample. MAIT TCRs were defined by TRAV1-2 paired with TRAJ12, TRAJ20 or TRAJ33, and iNKT TCRs by TRAV10 paired with TRAJ18. A search of VDJdb, accessed on 1 November 2021, was run for TCRs annotated to CMV, EBV and SARS-CoV-2, with TCRs annotated for multiple antigens excluded. TCRdb reran the public reads through fastp at Q25 and MiXCR, keeping productive beta chains. Identical CDR3 protein sequences are pooled into one entry, listed with their most common genes and DNA. TCRdb's processing, not the authors', yielded these V and J calls. The sample table records roughly 35,000 distinct CDR3 sequences; 3.9% of these occur just once. The ten top clones hold about 9% of the sample.

The sequence links TRBV7-9 to TRBJ2-7, and TRBD1 may be the D gene, going by 6 matching bases. Sample: whole blood. This receptor was obtained from an adult who was a healthcare worker with PCR-confirmed SARS-CoV-2 infection or an uninfected control (not recorded which). The CDR3 region has the sequence CASSLDRDEQYF. The nucleotides are TGTGCCAGCAGCTTAGACAGGGACGAGCAGTACTTC. Supplemented by the reference TRBV7-9 and TRBJ2-7 proteins around the CDR3, the complete variable domain is DTGVSQNPRHKITKRGQNVTFRCDPISEHNRLYWYRQTLGQGPEFLTYFQNEAQLEKSRLLSDRFSAERPKGSFSTLEIQRTEQGDSAMYLCASSLDRDEQYFGPGTRLTVT.